This entry concerns a single TCR beta chain. This entry belongs to a study of blood T cell repertoires in COVID-19. As for the study in general: The origin of the acute and convalescent COVID-19 samples was the United States, Italy and Spain. Sample material is recorded as cDNA or gDNA derived from T cells, B-cell-depleted T cells, or PBMCs.

Clones were read by immunoSEQ multiplex PCR, and TCRdb kept only the in-frame ones, dropping some. The table shows about 290,000 clones, with 80% to 90% occurring only once. Germline CDR1 reads KGHSH; CDR2 reads LQKENI. The CDR3 consists of 17 residues. With 0 bases clipped from V and 4 bases from J, the junction kept 10 bases outside the gene matches. The sample was peripheral blood. This sequence joins TRBV18 and TRBJ2-3; 7 positions agree with TRBD1. The clonotype was recovered from a man aged 35 to 55 with acute or convalescent COVID-19. CDR3 protein: CASSPPRPGGYSDTQYF. DNA for the CDR3: TGTGCCAGCTCACCACCGCGGCCAGGGGGTTATTCAGATACGCAGTATTTT.